Below, one T cell receptor (beta chain) is given with its context. The antigen it binds to is not known. No base qualities exist here, and no much larger clone lies one base off it. The approximately 41 donors, aged about 6 to 95 years, were systemically healthy Caucasian individuals from Russia. Approximately 9 milliliters of peripheral blood were collected from each donor into EDTA-treated Vacutainer tubes. Ficoll-Paque density-gradient centrifugation was used to isolate PBMCs, with at least 7 million per sample. Trizol reagent was used to extract total RNA from the PBMCs, yielding at least 6 micrograms per sample. Naive CD45RAhigh/CD27high T cell percentages were measured by flow cytometry on a PBMC aliquot from every donor. This record belongs to a study of blood T cells in healthy people across ages (dated by TCRdb to the mid-2010s). General notes on the study: In model experiments, template switching captured roughly one uniquely barcoded TCR beta cDNA molecule for every two T cells. The study measured age-related changes in TCR beta repertoire diversity using deep sequencing normalized with unique cDNA molecular identifiers. Donors were grouped into four age groups: young (average approximately 15 years), middle-aged (less than 40), aged (roughly 67) and long-lived (over 80). To avoid experimental bias, donors of different ages were spread randomly across the sequencing lanes. For two donors (one aged 18 to 30 and one aged 80 or older), the study analyzed two additional independent replicas of 1 million unique cDNA reads from the same blood draw.

General conclusions and limits of the study: Because profiling used bulk unsorted PBMCs, naive and antigen-experienced compartments could not be compared conclusively. Observed TCR beta diversity per million T cells fell roughly linearly with age, and a significant reduction was already apparent by age approximately 41. Donor CMV infection status was unknown, potentially confounding age-related changes in expanded clonotypes. Compared with the aged group, more naive CD4+ T cells, fewer expanded clones and increased TCR diversity were shown by the long-lived group, suggesting age selection. Estimates of total diversity from one million sequenced T cells were regarded as lower bounds and underestimates. There was a strong correlation between observed TCR beta diversity and the percentage of naive T cells measured by flow cytometry.

The CDR3 holds 14 amino acids from the cysteine to the phenylalanine. CDR3 DNA only is kept here, 42 bases in frame from base 1. Trimming removed 7 bases from V and 2 bases from J, leaving 12 bases between the germline ends. The germline V gene encodes CDR1 DFQATT and CDR2 SNEGSKA (reference sequence). The library was made by 5' RACE. TCRdb records Illumina HiSeq 2500 as the sequencer. A second PCR of about 7 to 12 cycles was run with a J-beta primer mix and a sample-barcoded 5' primer. Each TCR beta cDNA molecule received a unique molecular identifier from a template-switch 5' adaptor carrying 12 random nucleotides. Each sample yielded at least 2.5 million CDR3-containing paired-end reads. First-strand cDNA was synthesized from all RNA with the Mint cDNA synthesis kit, primed by a TRBC-specific oligonucleotide. Following uracil-DNA glycosylase treatment, all cDNA underwent a first 18-cycle PCR with the universal primers M1SS and BC2_uni_R. Per the original workflow: For normalization, 1 million high-quality reads were randomly selected from each sample, with every read carrying a distinct molecular identifier. Instead of being binned into consensus sequences, reads with shared molecular identifiers were discarded. MiTCR, set to a Q25 quality threshold and the strictest error-elimination algorithm, was used for CDR3 identification, clonotype clustering and error correction. A nonparametric unseen species model using Euler transformation provided a lower-bound estimate of total TCR beta diversity. The public reads were run again by TCRdb, first through fastp at Q25 and then through MiXCR, and only productive beta chains were kept. Rows are unified per CDR3 protein, each entry keeping the most common DNA and genes. These V and J calls rely on TCRdb rather than the paper's analysis. This sample comprises about 780,000 distinct CDR3 sequences, 46% of them detected only once. The top ten clones comprise 15% to 20% of the sample.

The origin of this receptor is a man older than 75 in good health. The rearranged segments are TRBV20-1 and TRBJ2-6; TRBD2 is a weak D gene call, 6 bases matching. The sample comprised blood. The CDR3 is CSGLGETGANVLTF. The sequence in DNA is TGCAGTGGACTAGGGGAGACTGGGGCCAACGTCCTGACTTTC.